The 20 T cell receptor beta chains reported below all come from one sample, sequenced in a study of CD8 T cells in ankylosing spondylitis. TCRdb fed the 5' RACE reads into MiXCR, producing one record per CDR3 protein. The sample yields approximately 260,000 distinct CDR3 sequences, 8.6% seen once. Material: blood, either unsorted or a sorted T cell fraction (not recorded which). The receptors were sampled from a male donor with ankylosing spondylitis or in good health (not recorded which).

Many counts were recorded for this clonotype. This chain connects TRBV5-1 to TRBJ1-4; D is possibly TRBD1 (5 bases). Deletions cut 4 bases from V and 6 bases from J, with 13 bases between. The CDR3 consists of 14 residues. The V gene's germline CDR1 is SGHRS and CDR2 YFSETQ. The CDR3 is CASSQSRDDEKLFF. CDR3 nucleotide sequence: TGCGCCAGCAGCCAATCCCGGGACGATGAAAAACTGTTTTTT.

This clonotype has ten or more counts. The chain is built from TRBV29-1 and TRBJ1-2; 7 nucleotides agree with TRBD1. The trim removed 3 bases at V and 6 bases at J, leaving 31 bases unmatched. Germline V CDR1 and CDR2: SQVTM, ANQGSEA. The CDR3 has 21 residues. CDR3 region: CSVDVSGLSGLTSQGVNGYTF. Here the CDR3 DNA reads TGCAGCGTTGACGTTTCGGGCCTTTCGGGTCTTACTAGCCAGGGGGTTAATGGCTACACCTTC.

The sample holds a few counts of this clonotype. The gene calls are TRBV6-1 and TRBJ2-3, with D possibly being TRBD1 or TRBD2 (5 bases each). In germline, CDR1 is MNHNS, CDR2 SASEGT. V was shortened by 0 bases and J by 9 bases, with 16 bases between the two germline ends. The CDR3 loop spans 15 amino acids. The CDR3 nucleotides read TGTGCCAGCAGTGAAGCCCCGTCGAGGGGTTCAACGCAGTATTTT. It specifies CASSEAPSRGSTQYF.

This clonotype was recorded many times. This rearrangement joins TRBV6-2 or TRBV6-3 to TRBJ2-2; no definite D call. CDR1 MNHEY and CDR2 SVGEGT come from the germline V gene. The V gene lost 6 bases and the J gene lost 4 bases, with 9 bases spanning the gap. CDR3 length equals 13 residues. CDR3 loop: CASRLVSTGELFF. In DNA form, the CDR3 reads TGTGCCAGCAGGCTCGTATCCACCGGGGAGCTGTTTTTT.

The V call is TRBV20-1, the J call TRBJ1-1, with no clear D. The CDR3 consists of 12 residues. Per germline, CDR1 DFQATT and CDR2 SNEGSKA (reference sequence). V lost 3 bases to trimming and J lost 0 bases, with 5 bases between them. CDR3 in amino acids: CSARQLNTEAFF. The CDR3 DNA follows: TGCAGTGCTAGGCAACTGAACACTGAAGCTTTCTTT.

The chain links TRBV5-1 to TRBJ2-1; TRBD2 matches 9 bases. The CDR3 runs to 17 residues. Germline V gives CDR1 SGHRS, CDR2 YFSETQ. Trimming cost V 4 bases and J 4 bases; bases outside gene matches: 12. CDR3 bases: TGCGCCAGCAGCCCCGGGTTAGCGGGAGATGGGTACAATGAGCAGTTCTTC. Its protein product is CASSPGLAGDGYNEQFF.

This clonotype was seen at least ten times. V gene TRBV29-1 combines with J gene TRBJ2-1; TRBD2 might be the D (6 bases). Germline loops: CDR1 SQVTM, CDR2 ANQGSEA. CDR3 length equals 15 residues. The germline V and J ends were trimmed by 7 bases and 7 bases, with 23 bases remaining between them. Written as DNA, the CDR3 is TGCAGCGCTGGTATTTTTGCGGGACGTGGGAATGAGCAGTTCTTC. Amino acids: CSAGIFAGRGNEQFF.

This clonotype has ten or more counts. The rearrangement joins TRBV11-2 to TRBJ2-5; 7 nucleotides line up with TRBD2. The CDR3 totals 15 residues. From germline, CDR1 is SGHAT and CDR2 FQNNGV. The V segment lost 0 bases and the J segment 2 bases; nucleotides outside the gene matches: 3. CDR3 loop: CASSLERGGQETQYF. DNA for the CDR3: TGTGCCAGCAGCTTAGAGCGGGGAGGGCAAGAGACCCAGTACTTC.

This clonotype showed up many times. This chain uses TRBV5-1 with TRBJ2-2; no clear D. The CDR3 runs 14 residues. The V and J ends lost 0 bases and 0 bases respectively, with 3 bases between them. Germline V gives CDR1 SGHRS, CDR2 YFSETQ. The CDR3: CASSLGSNTGELFF. DNA for the CDR3: TGCGCCAGCAGCTTGGGGTCGAACACCGGGGAGCTGTTTTTT.

The sample holds many counts of this clonotype. The chain recombines TRBV20-1 with TRBJ1-6; D remains ambiguous. The germline gives CDR1 DFQATT, CDR2 SNEGSKA (reference sequence). Trimming shortened V by 3 bases and J by 6 bases, and 9 bases separated the two germline ends. CDR3 length: 13 amino acids. The CDR3 nucleotides are TGCAGTGCTAGGGGCGGGCCTAATTCACCCCTCCACTTT. As protein: CSARGGPNSPLHF.

The table lists this clonotype with many counts. The chain couples TRBV7-9 to TRBJ2-3, with D possibly matching TRBD1 (5 bases). This CDR3 contains 17 residues. Per the germline V gene, CDR1 is SEHNR and CDR2 is FQNEAQ (reference sequence). V was cut by 4 bases and J by 1 base, with 18 bases left in between. The CDR3 DNA reads as TGTGCCAGCAGCTCTCAGACAGACCCTTATGGCACAGATACGCAGTATTTT. It encodes CASSSQTDPYGTDTQYF.

The table lists this clonotype with a few counts. This sequence joins TRBV7-2 and TRBJ2-1; the D gene is possibly TRBD2 (6 bases). CDR3 length: 13 amino acids. Trimming removed 5 bases at V and 12 bases at J, with 17 bases between. Germline V lookup: CDR1 SGHTA, CDR2 FQGNSA. CDR3 residues: CASSPAGRQGQFF. CDR3 DNA sequence: TGTGCCAGCAGCCCGGCGGGACGCCAGGGGCAGTTCTTC.

This chain links TRBV2 with TRBJ2-3, with TRBD1 matching over 8 bases. The V gene end was trimmed by 0 bases and the J gene end by 12 bases; junction bases not matched to a gene: 14. Per germline, CDR1 SNHLY and CDR2 FYNNEI. The CDR3 runs 16 residues. CDR3 in DNA: TGTGCCAGCAGTGAAGCCTCCGAGGGGCAGGGGGCCGGACAGTATTTT. Encoded protein: CASSEASEGQGAGQYF.

This chain joins TRBV7-9 and TRBJ2-1, with 7 nucleotides matching TRBD2. The CDR3 runs 13 residues. In germline, CDR1 is SEHNR, CDR2 FQNEAQ (reference sequence). V shed 5 bases, J shed 10 bases, and the junction held 8 bases outside the gene matches. The CDR3, as DNA: TGTGCCAGCAGCCCCTGGGAGGGTCGAGAGCAGTTCTTC. Its protein product is CASSPWEGREQFF. Looking up the rest from reference TRBV7-9 and TRBJ2-1 gives the full variable domain: DTGVSQNPRHKITKRGQNVTFRCDPISEHNRLYWYRQTLGQGPEFLTYFQNEAQLEKSRLLSDRFSAERPKGSFSTLEIQRTEQGDSAMYLCASSPWEGREQFFGPGTRLTVL.

This clonotype was seen ten or more times. This chain connects TRBV12-3 or TRBV12-4 to TRBJ2-5, with D possibly TRBD2 on 6 matching bases. There are 13 residues in the CDR3. Trimming stripped 7 bases from V and 5 bases from J, with 14 bases between. CDR3 nucleotide sequence: TGTGCCAGCACCCTGGGGGGAGGTGAGACCCAGTACTTC. This codes for CASTLGGGETQYF.

This clonotype was seen ten or more times. V gene TRBV7-2 combines with J gene TRBJ1-3; D perhaps matches TRBD1 (6 bases). Trimming took 5 bases from V and 4 from J, leaving 12 bases between them. The CDR3 has 14 amino acids. Germline V gene data show CDR1 as SGHTA and CDR2 as FQGNSA. The CDR3 spells CASSVDTGGNTIYF. In DNA, the CDR3 is TGTGCCAGCAGCGTCGACACAGGGGGAAACACCATATATTTT.

This clonotype came up a few times. The rearrangement uses TRBV7-9 and TRBJ2-5; tentatively, D is TRBD2 (5 bases). Trimming cost V 5 bases and J 5 bases, with 12 bases left between them. This CDR3 contains 13 residues. The germline V gene has CDR1 SEHNR and CDR2 FQNEAQ (reference sequence). CDR3 protein: CASSQEEEETQYF. The CDR3 nucleotides are TGTGCCAGCAGCCAGGAGGAGGAGGAGACCCAGTACTTC. Together with reference TRBV7-9 and TRBJ2-5, the CDR3 gives the full variable domain: DTGVSQNPRHKITKRGQNVTFRCDPISEHNRLYWYRQTLGQGPEFLTYFQNEAQLEKSRLLSDRFSAERPKGSFSTLEIQRTEQGDSAMYLCASSQEEEETQYFGPGTRLLVL.

This clonotype has ten or more counts. This rearrangement joins TRBV12-3 or TRBV12-4 to TRBJ2-2; the D is unclear. This CDR3 comprises 13 residues. Deletions cut 4 bases from V and 0 bases from J, with 3 bases between. The CDR3 here is CASSWANTGELFF. CDR3 sequence (DNA): TGTGCCAGCAGTTGGGCGAACACCGGGGAGCTGTTTTTT.

This clonotype has just a few counts. The V gene is TRBV5-5, the J gene TRBJ2-5; 12 bases align to TRBD1. The germline gives CDR1 SGHKS, CDR2 YYEKEE (reference sequence). Trimming took 1 base from V and 9 from J; bases not matched to a gene: 7. The CDR3 is made up of 15 amino acids. The CDR3 nucleotides are TGTGCCAGCAGCTTGACCCGGGACAGGGGGCTGGCCCAGTACTTC. Residues: CASSLTRDRGLAQYF.

This clonotype was picked up many times. The rearrangement uses TRBV6-4 and TRBJ2-1; 9 bases agree with TRBD1. CDR1 is MRHNA and CDR2 is SNTAGT in the germline V gene. The V and J ends lost 0 bases and 6 bases, in that order; junction bases with no gene match: 0. The CDR3 loop spans 14 amino acids. The CDR3 reads CASSDSTGGNEQFF. In DNA form, the CDR3 reads TGTGCCAGCAGTGACTCGACAGGGGGCAATGAGCAGTTCTTC.